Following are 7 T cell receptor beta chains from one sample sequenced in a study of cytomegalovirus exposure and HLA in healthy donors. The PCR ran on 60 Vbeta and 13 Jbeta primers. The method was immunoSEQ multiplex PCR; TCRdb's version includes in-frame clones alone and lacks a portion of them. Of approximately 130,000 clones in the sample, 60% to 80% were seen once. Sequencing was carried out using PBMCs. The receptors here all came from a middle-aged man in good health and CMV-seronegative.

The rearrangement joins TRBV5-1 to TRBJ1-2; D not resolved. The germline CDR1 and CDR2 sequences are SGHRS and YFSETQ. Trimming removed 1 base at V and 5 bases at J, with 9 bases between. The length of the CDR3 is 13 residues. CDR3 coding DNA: TGCGCCAGCAGCTTGTCGAATCTATATGGCTACACCTTC. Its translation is CASSLSNLYGYTF.

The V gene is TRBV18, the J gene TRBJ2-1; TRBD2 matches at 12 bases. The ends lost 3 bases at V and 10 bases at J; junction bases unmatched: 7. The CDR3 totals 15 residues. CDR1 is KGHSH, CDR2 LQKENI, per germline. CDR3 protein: CASSPSGLAGYEQFF. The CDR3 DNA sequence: TGTGCCAGCTCACCCTCAGGACTAGCGGGGTACGAGCAGTTCTTC.

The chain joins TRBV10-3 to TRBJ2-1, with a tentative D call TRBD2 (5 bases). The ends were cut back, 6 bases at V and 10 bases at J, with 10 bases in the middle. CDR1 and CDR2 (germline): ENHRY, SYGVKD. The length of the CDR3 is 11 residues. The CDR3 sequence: CAIRGAREQFF. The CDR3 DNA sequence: TGTGCCATCAGGGGAGCCAGGGAGCAGTTCTTC.

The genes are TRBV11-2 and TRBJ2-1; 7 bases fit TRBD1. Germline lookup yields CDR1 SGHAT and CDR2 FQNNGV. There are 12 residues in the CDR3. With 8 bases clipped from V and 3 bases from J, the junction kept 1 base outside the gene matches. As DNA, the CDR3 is TGTGCCAGCCGGGACAGCTACAATGAGCAGTTCTTC. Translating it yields CASRDSYNEQFF.

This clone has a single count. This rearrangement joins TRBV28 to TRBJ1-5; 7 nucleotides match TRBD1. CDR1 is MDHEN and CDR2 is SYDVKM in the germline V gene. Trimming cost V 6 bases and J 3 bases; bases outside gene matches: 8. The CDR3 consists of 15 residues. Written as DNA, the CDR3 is TGTGCCAGCAGGGATAACAGGGGCAACAATCAGCCCCAGCATTTT. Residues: CASRDNRGNNQPQHF.

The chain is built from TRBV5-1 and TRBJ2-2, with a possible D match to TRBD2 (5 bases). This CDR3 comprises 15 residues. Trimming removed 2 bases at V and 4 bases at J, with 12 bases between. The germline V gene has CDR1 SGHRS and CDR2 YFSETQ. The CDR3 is CASSFLEGATGELFF. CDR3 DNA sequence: TGCGCCAGCAGCTTTCTTGAGGGCGCCACCGGGGAGCTGTTTTTT. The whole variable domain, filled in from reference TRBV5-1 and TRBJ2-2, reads KAGVTQTPRYLIKTRGQQVTLSCSPISGHRSVSWYQQTPGQGLQFLFEYFSETQRNKGNFPGRFSGRQFSNSRSEMNVSTLELGDSALYLCASSFLEGATGELFFGEGSRLTVL.

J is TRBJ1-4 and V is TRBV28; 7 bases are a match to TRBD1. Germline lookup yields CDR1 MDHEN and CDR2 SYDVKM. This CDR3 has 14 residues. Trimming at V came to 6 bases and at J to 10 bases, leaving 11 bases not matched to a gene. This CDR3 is CASSKTQGTVKLFF. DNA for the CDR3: TGTGCCAGCAGCAAGACACAGGGGACGGTAAAACTGTTTTTT.